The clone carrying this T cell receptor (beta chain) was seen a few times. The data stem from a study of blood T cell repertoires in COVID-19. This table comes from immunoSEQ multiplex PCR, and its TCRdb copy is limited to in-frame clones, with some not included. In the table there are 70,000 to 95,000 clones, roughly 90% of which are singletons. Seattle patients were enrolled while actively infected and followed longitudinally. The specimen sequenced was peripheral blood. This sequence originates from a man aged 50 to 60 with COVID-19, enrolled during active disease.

The chain's CDR3 is CASSLAGLLRTDTQYF. In nucleotides, the CDR3 is TGTGCCAGCAGCCTCGCCGGACTCCTTCGCACAGATACGCAGTATTTT. The chain uses TRBV11-2 and TRBJ2-3; maybe TRBD2 (5 bases). CDR1 is SGHAT and CDR2 is FQNNGV in the germline V gene. The CDR3 runs 16 residues. V was shortened by 5 bases and J by 1 base, with 16 bases between the two germline ends.